These 12 T cell receptor beta chains came from one sample sequenced in a study of cytomegalovirus exposure and HLA in healthy donors. Measured with immunoSEQ multiplex PCR; TCRdb has only the in-frame clones, and not every one. The sample yields 65,000 to 95,000 clones, 95% seen once. What was sequenced was PBMCs. The receptors come from a man aged 18 to 29 in good health and CMV-seronegative.

The genes are TRBV27 and TRBJ2-7; 11 positions agree with TRBD1. With V trimmed by 6 bases and J by 7 bases, 5 bases remained unmatched. Germline CDR1 is MNHEY and CDR2 is SMNVEV (reference sequence). This CDR3 is built from 13 residues. DNA for the CDR3: TGTGCCAGCAGATCCGGGACAGGGGGAGAGCAGTACTTC. Translating gives CASRSGTGGEQYF.

This chain connects TRBV5-4 to TRBJ2-7; maybe TRBD1 (6 bases). Per the germline V gene, CDR1 is SGHNT and CDR2 is YYREEE (reference sequence). This CDR3 region has 14 residues. The V gene lost 0 bases and the J gene lost 2 bases, with 9 bases spanning the gap. CDR3 protein: CASSLVPGAYEQYF. The CDR3 DNA follows: TGTGCCAGCAGCTTGGTTCCAGGGGCCTACGAGCAGTACTTC.

The chain employs TRBV29-1 and TRBJ1-2, with D hard to call. This CDR3 has 17 residues. Between the trimmed V and J ends, which lost 1 base and 8 bases, there was a span of 26 bases. The germline V gene encodes CDR1 SQVTM and CDR2 ANQGSEA. The CDR3 DNA is TGCAGCGTTGAAGGAGGAGTGGAGAGGAGGAGTTTCGTCGGCTACACCTTC. This encodes CSVEGGVERRSFVGYTF.

The J gene is TRBJ2-7, the V gene TRBV27, with D unclear. This CDR3 has 14 residues. Germline CDR1 reads MNHEY; CDR2 reads SMNVEV (reference sequence). With 6 bases removed from V and 5 bases from J, the gap between germline ends came to 17 bases. CDR3 sequence: CASSNTQVSHEQYF. The CDR3 region has the DNA TGTGCCAGCAGCAACACCCAAGTTAGCCACGAGCAGTACTTC.

The V and J genes are TRBV6-6 and TRBJ2-2, with D unclear. This CDR3 contains 14 residues. Trimming pared 1 base from V and 3 bases from J, leaving 6 bases between. Germline V gene data show CDR1 as MNHNY and CDR2 as SVGAGI (reference sequence). As DNA, the CDR3 is TGTGCCAGCAGTTACTTCCAGTACACCGGGGAGCTGTTTTTT. This translates into CASSYFQYTGELFF.

The chain combines TRBV4-1 with TRBJ1-5; 7 nucleotides line up with TRBD1. The CDR3 length is 14 residues. From germline, CDR1 is MGHRA and CDR2 YSYEKL. The V and J ends lost 1 base and 5 bases, in that order; junction bases with no gene match: 2. CDR3 bases: TGCGCCAGCAGCCAAGTGCAGGGGGATCAGCCCCAGCATTTT. As protein: CASSQVQGDQPQHF.

This chain joins TRBV29-1 and TRBJ1-2; tentative D call: TRBD1 (5 bases). This CDR3 spans 13 amino acids. Trimming cost V 1 base and J 7 bases, with 13 bases left between them. The germline CDR1 and CDR2 sequences are SQVTM and ANQGSEA. CDR3: CSVEAQGSGGYTF. The DNA for the CDR3 is TGCAGCGTTGAAGCTCAGGGTAGTGGTGGCTACACCTTC.

J is TRBJ1-4 and V is TRBV7-9, with TRBD1 matching 9 bases. Germline CDR1 SEHNR, CDR2 FQNEAQ (reference sequence). The CDR3 runs to 16 residues. Trimming cost V 5 bases and J 8 bases; bases outside gene matches: 12. CDR3 in amino acids: CASSVDGTGHWEKLFF. CDR3 DNA: TGTGCCAGCAGCGTCGATGGGACAGGGCATTGGGAAAAACTGTTTTTT.

The rearrangement joins TRBV19 to TRBJ2-1; D might be TRBD1 (6 bases). Trimming removed 5 bases at V and 10 bases at J, with 12 bases between. Germline loops: CDR1 LNHDA, CDR2 SQIVND (reference sequence). The CDR3 extends over 12 amino acids. This chain's CDR3 is CASSPGTREQFF. CDR3 nucleotide sequence: TGTGCCAGTAGTCCAGGGACACGAGAGCAGTTCTTC.

The chain employs TRBV10-1 and TRBJ2-1, with TRBD1 matching 10 bases. The CDR3 loop spans 16 amino acids. V was pared by 0 bases and J by 8 bases, with 7 bases of the junction left unmatched. Per germline, CDR1 WNHNN and CDR2 SYGVQD (reference sequence). The CDR3 sequence is CASSESWDRGLHEQFF. In nucleotides, the CDR3 is TGCGCCAGCAGTGAGTCGTGGGACAGGGGACTCCATGAGCAGTTCTTC.

The chain uses TRBV5-1 and TRBJ1-1; 8 bases are a match to TRBD1. Per the germline V gene, CDR1 is SGHRS and CDR2 is YFSETQ. The V segment lost 4 bases and the J segment 4 bases; nucleotides outside the gene matches: 6. The CDR3 extends over 14 amino acids. The CDR3 coding sequence is TGCGCCAGCAGCGGACAGGGCAGGGCCACTGAAGCTTTCTTT. Its translation is CASSGQGRATEAFF.

The chain employs TRBV10-3 and TRBJ2-5; 9 bases fit TRBD1. The CDR3 has 15 residues. The trim removed 6 bases at V and 4 bases at J, leaving 9 bases unmatched. The germline gives CDR1 ENHRY, CDR2 SYGVKD. This chain's CDR3 is CAISEGDRVGETQYF. CDR3 nucleotide sequence: TGTGCCATCAGCGAGGGGGACAGGGTAGGAGAGACCCAGTACTTC.